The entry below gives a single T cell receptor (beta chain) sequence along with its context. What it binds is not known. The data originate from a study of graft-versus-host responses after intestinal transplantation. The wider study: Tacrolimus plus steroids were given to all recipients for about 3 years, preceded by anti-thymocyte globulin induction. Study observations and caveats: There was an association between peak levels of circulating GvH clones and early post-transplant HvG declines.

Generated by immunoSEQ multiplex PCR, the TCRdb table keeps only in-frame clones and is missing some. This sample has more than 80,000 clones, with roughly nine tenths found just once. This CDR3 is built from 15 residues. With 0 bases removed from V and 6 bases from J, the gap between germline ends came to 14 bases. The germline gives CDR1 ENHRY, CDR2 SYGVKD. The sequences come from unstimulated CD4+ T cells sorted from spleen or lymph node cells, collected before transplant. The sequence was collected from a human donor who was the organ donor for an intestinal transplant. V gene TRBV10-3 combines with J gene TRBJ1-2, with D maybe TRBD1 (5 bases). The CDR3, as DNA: TGTGCCATCAGTGAGTCTTGGCAGGGCGGAAATGGCTACACCTTC. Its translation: CAISESWQGGNGYTF.